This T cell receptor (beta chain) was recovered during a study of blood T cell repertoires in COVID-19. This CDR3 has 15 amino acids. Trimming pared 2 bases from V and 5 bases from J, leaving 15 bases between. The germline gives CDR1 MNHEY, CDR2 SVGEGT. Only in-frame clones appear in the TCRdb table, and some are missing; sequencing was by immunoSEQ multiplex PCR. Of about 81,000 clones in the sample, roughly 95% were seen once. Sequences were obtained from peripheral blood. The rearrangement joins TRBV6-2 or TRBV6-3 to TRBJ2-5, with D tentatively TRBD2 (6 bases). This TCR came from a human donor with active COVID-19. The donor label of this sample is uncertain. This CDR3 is CASSYGTQRGETQYF. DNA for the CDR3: TGTGCCAGCAGTTACGGGACCCAACGGGGGGAGACCCAGTACTTC.